Listed here are 9 T cell receptor beta chains from one sample, sequenced in a study of a mutant IDH1 vaccine in newly diagnosed glioma. The protocol was immunoSEQ multiplex PCR, while the TCRdb copy is restricted to in-frame clones and leaves out a portion. The sample records over 30,000 clones, roughly 80% being singletons. For these receptors, no antigen is known. Time point in this sample: week 5, during vaccination. In every dose of vaccine, 300 ug of mutant IDH1 20-mer peptide was given alongside topical imiquimod. Sequences were derived from PBMCs, sampled from a glioma patient whose treatment included an IDH1 peptide vaccine. The receptors were sampled from a man under 40 with glioma.

The rearrangement joins TRBV7-7 to TRBJ2-2; no clear D. The CDR3 consists of 13 residues. Deletions cut 5 bases from V and 4 bases from J, with 8 bases between. Germline V gives CDR1 SSHAT, CDR2 FNYEAQ (reference sequence). CDR3 protein: CASSPPGTGELFF. The DNA of the CDR3 is TGTGCCAGCAGCCCCCCTGGCACCGGGGAGCTGTTTTTT.

The CDR3 is CASSRGGWGQGREQYF. The DNA for the CDR3 is TGTGCCAGCAGCCGCGGAGGGTGGGGACAGGGGCGCGAGCAGTACTTC. The rearrangement joins TRBV11-1 to TRBJ2-7; 10 bases agree with TRBD1. J was trimmed by 6 bases and V by 5 bases; bases with no gene match: 13. The CDR3 runs 16 residues. The V gene's germline CDR1 is SGHAT and CDR2 FQDESV (reference sequence).

This clone has just one count. The chain joins TRBV28 to TRBJ2-7; 8 nucleotides align to TRBD2. Losses at the gene ends were 5 bases for V and 4 bases for J; bases not matched to a gene: 10. Germline CDR1 reads MDHEN; CDR2 reads SYDVKM. There are 15 residues in the CDR3. The CDR3 sequence: CASSLVAGTMYEQYF. CDR3 in DNA: TGTGCCAGCAGTCTAGTAGCGGGAACAATGTACGAGCAGTACTTC.

This rearrangement joins TRBV9 to TRBJ2-5; 12 bases match TRBD2. The CDR3 consists of 14 residues. V shed 1 base, J shed 7 bases, and the junction held 2 bases outside the gene matches. CDR1 and CDR2 (germline): SGDLS, YYNGEE. Here the CDR3 DNA reads TGTGCCAGCAGCGTATCTAGCGGGGGGGGGACCCAGTACTTC. The encoded protein is CASSVSSGGGTQYF.

V gene TRBV6-5 combines with J gene TRBJ2-2, with D uncertain. The germline CDR1 and CDR2 sequences are MNHEY and SVGAGI. V was clipped by 6 bases and J by 8 bases, with 13 bases between them. The CDR3 has 13 amino acids. The CDR3 loop is CASRRSVIGELFF. The CDR3 DNA sequence: TGTGCCAGCAGAAGATCCGTCATAGGGGAGCTGTTTTTT.

The genes are TRBV29-1 and TRBJ2-3, with D possibly TRBD2 on 6 matching bases. Germline CDR1 reads SQVTM; CDR2 reads ANQGSEA. The CDR3 extends over 13 amino acids. V lost 3 bases and J 6 bases, leaving 13 bases between the germline ends. The CDR3 reads CSVDSGLRDTQYF. DNA for the CDR3: TGCAGCGTTGATAGCGGACTCAGGGATACGCAGTATTTT.

The V gene is TRBV7-6, the J gene TRBJ2-1, with 7 bases fitting TRBD2. Germline-derived CDR1 and CDR2 are SGHVS and FNYEAQ. The CDR3 length is 15 residues. V was clipped by 1 base and J by 7 bases; unmatched bases: 7. DNA for the CDR3: TGTGCCAGCAGCTTAGGGTTAACGGGGGGAAATGAGCAGTTCTTC. As protein: CASSLGLTGGNEQFF.

The DNA of the CDR3 is TGCGCCAGCAGCTTTGTTGTAACGGGAGGTAACACAGATACGCAGTATTTT. It yields the protein CASSFVVTGGNTDTQYF. The chain links TRBV5-1 to TRBJ2-3; 7 nucleotides agree with TRBD2. The germline CDR1 and CDR2 sequences are SGHRS and YFSETQ. The CDR3 covers 17 residues. V shed 2 bases and J 2 bases; nucleotides not matched to a gene: 11.

The V call is TRBV6-6, the J call TRBJ2-3; D ambiguous. This CDR3 has 16 amino acids. From germline, CDR1 is MNHNY and CDR2 SVGAGI (reference sequence). V shed 2 bases and J shed 3 bases, with 15 bases lying between them. CDR3 loop: CASSYPGVEETDTQYF. CDR3 DNA: TGTGCCAGCAGTTACCCTGGAGTCGAAGAGACAGATACGCAGTATTTT.